The clone carrying this T cell receptor beta chain occurred many times. Its antigen is still unknown. Trimming took off 3 bases at V and 2 bases at J, with 11 bases between the two ends. The CDR3 length is 15 residues. Germline V lookup: CDR1 MNHEY, CDR2 SVGAGI. These data originate in a study of blood T cells in healthy people across ages. Study-level results: Naive T cell percentage by flow cytometry tracked strongly with beta diversity. It was the long-lived donors that had more naive CD4+ cells and higher diversity than aged donors.

Sample-barcoded 5' priming and a J-beta primer mix drove a second PCR of about 6 to 12 cycles. TCRdb reprocessed the 5' RACE reads via MiXCR and lists one record per CDR3 protein. Of roughly 930,000 distinct CDR3 sequences listed, roughly 50% are singletons. Isolating PBMCs gave at least 6.5 million of these cells per sample. The genes are TRBV6-5 and TRBJ2-1, with D perhaps TRBD2 (7 bases). The sequence was obtained from a man in his thirties or forties in good health. The specimen was blood. This CDR3 is CASSYSGGPYNEQFF. DNA for the CDR3: TGTGCCAGCAGTTATTCGGGGGGCCCCTACAATGAGCAGTTCTTC.